This T cell receptor (beta chain) was retrieved from a study of T cell responses to AZD1222 COVID-19 vaccine. Study-level findings and limits: Samples come after the peak T cell response, not at day 14. Clonal diversity may have been underestimated, and the donors were mostly white British, with more females than males.

The CDR3 covers 15 residues. Trimming removed 4 bases at V and 3 bases at J, with 13 bases between. Germline values: CDR1 MDHEN, CDR2 SYDVKM. For this clone: What it recognizes is unknown.

TCRdb's table, derived via immunoSEQ multiplex PCR, lists solely in-frame clones and lacks some. The repertoire holds some 110,000 clones, approximately 89% seen once, with about 3.1% in the top ten. This clonotype was obtained from an adult who received the MenACWY meningococcal vaccine as a control. The sample in question was peripheral blood, obtained 28 days after the second dose of the MenACWY control vaccine. The V call is TRBV28, the J call TRBJ1-5, with D perhaps matching TRBD1 (5 bases). In DNA, the CDR3 is TGTGCCAGCAGTTCCTACGACAGATTCAATCAGCCCCAGCATTTT. Its translation: CASSSYDRFNQPQHF. The full variable domain, with the rest looked up from reference TRBV28 and TRBJ1-5, is DVKVTQSSRYLVKRTGEKVFLECVQDMDHENMFWYRQDPGLGLRLIYFSYDVKMKEKGDIPEGYSVSREKKERFSLILESASTNQTSMYLCASSSYDRFNQPQHFGDGTRLSIL.